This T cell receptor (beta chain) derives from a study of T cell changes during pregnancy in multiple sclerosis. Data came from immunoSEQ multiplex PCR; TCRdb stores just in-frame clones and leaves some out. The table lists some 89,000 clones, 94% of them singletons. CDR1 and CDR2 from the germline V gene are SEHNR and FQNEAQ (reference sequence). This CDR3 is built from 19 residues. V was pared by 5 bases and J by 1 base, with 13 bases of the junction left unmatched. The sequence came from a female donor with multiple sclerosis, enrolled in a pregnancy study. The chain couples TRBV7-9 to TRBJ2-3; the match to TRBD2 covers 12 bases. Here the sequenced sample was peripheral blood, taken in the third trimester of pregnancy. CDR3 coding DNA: TGTGCCAGCAGCCATCGGGGACTAGCGGGCTTCTCGGGCACAGATACGCAGTATTTT. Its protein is CASSHRGLAGFSGTDTQYF.